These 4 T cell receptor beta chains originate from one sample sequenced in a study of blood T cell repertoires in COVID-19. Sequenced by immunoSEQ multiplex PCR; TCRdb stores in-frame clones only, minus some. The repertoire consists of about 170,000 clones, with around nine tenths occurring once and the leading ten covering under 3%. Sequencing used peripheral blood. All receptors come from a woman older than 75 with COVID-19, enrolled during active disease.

In DNA, the CDR3 is TGTGCCAGCAGCCTGGGGACAGTCGGGGAGTACGAGCAGTACTTC. This translates into CASSLGTVGEYEQYF. This chain links TRBV7-9 with TRBJ2-7, with 7 bases lining up with TRBD1. Losses at the gene ends were 5 bases for V and 4 bases for J; bases not matched to a gene: 11. The germline V gene encodes CDR1 SEHNR and CDR2 FQNEAQ (reference sequence). The length of the CDR3 is 15 residues. The entire variable domain, with the rest obtained from reference TRBV7-9 and TRBJ2-7, is as follows: DTGVSQNPRHKITKRGQNVTFRCDPISEHNRLYWYRQTLGQGPEFLTYFQNEAQLEKSRLLSDRFSAERPKGSFSTLEIQRTEQGDSAMYLCASSLGTVGEYEQYFGPGTRLTVT.

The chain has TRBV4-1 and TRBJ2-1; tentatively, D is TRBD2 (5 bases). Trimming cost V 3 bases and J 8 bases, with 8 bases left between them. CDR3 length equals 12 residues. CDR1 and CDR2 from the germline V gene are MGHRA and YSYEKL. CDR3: CASSQDWDEQFF. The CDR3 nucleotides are TGCGCCAGCAGCCAGGACTGGGATGAGCAGTTCTTC.

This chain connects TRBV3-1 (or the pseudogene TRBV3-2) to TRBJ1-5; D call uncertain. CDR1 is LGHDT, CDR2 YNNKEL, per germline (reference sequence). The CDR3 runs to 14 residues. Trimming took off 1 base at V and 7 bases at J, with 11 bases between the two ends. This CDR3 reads CASSQAHSSQPQHF. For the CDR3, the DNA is TGTGCCAGCAGCCAAGCGCACAGTTCACAGCCCCAGCATTTT.

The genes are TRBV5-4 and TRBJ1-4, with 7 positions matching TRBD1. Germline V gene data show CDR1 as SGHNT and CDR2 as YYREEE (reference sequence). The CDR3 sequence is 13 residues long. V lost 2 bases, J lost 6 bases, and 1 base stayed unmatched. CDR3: CASSFGQDEKLFF. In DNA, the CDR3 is TGTGCCAGCAGCTTCGGACAGGATGAAAAACTGTTTTTT.